This T cell receptor beta chain was sequenced in a study of blood T cell repertoires in COVID-19. Background on the study: Samples taken during acute and convalescent COVID-19 were collected in the United States, Italy and Spain. Nucleic acid was either cDNA or gDNA, and it came from T cells, B-cell-depleted T cells, or PBMCs.

Per the study methods: For nucleated cells, counts were estimated from reference gene primer amplification. Sequencing used immunoSEQ multiplex PCR; TCRdb keeps in-frame clones, though not all of them. Clone size and V and J calls were adopted from that table, with D and trimming inferred from the DNA. The repertoire has 210,000 or so clones, approximately 82% of them found once; the top ten carry roughly 2.9%. CDR1 and CDR2 (germline): LNHDA, SQIVND (reference sequence). Germline trimming cut 6 bases from V and 1 base from J; bases unmatched to any gene: 1. The CDR3 extends over 13 amino acids. The sample taken for sequencing was peripheral blood. The clonotype comes from a man aged 50-59 years with active or convalescent COVID-19. This chain uses TRBV19 with TRBJ2-7; TRBD2 agrees at 9 bases. In DNA form, the CDR3 reads TGTGCCAGTAGGCGGGAGGGTTCCTACGAGCAGTACTTC. Protein: CASRREGSYEQYF.